This T cell receptor beta chain was identified in a study of prognosis after radiotherapy for stage I lung cancer. Multiplex PCR in two rounds served to amplify TCR beta CDR3 from genomic DNA. Round one of PCR was performed, and it used primers specific to each TRBV and TRBJ gene. TCRdb analysed the multiplex PCR reads with MiXCR anew, one entry per CDR3 protein. Of 11,000 to 15,000 distinct CDR3 sequences in the sample, approximately 60% were seen once. V shed 4 bases and J 2 bases; nucleotides not matched to a gene: 5. Germline V gives CDR1 MNHEY, CDR2 SVGAGI. The CDR3 totals 14 residues. Two time points each involved a draw of 4.5 to 6 milliliters of peripheral blood. Study outcomes and limitations: A determination of whether the expanded TCR clones were tumor-specific was not made.

As regards this clonotype: What it binds is unknown. The CDR3 does not close with the conserved phenylalanine or tryptophan, likely indicating a read error.

This specimen consisted of PBMCs, obtained before or after stereotactic body radiation therapy (not recorded which). The TCR originated in a donor at least 50 years old with non-small cell lung cancer. The chain has TRBV6-5 and TRBJ2-7; 7 nucleotides line up with TRBD2. The CDR3 coding sequence is TGTGCCAGCAGTTCCAGCGGGATTACCTACGAGCAGTACCTC. This codes for CASSSSGITYEQYL.